This paragraph covers one TCR beta chain sequence. Which antigen it targets is not known. No clone much larger than this one lies a single base away; base qualities are absent. This sample was included in a study of blood T cell repertoires in COVID-19 (TCRdb year 2020). Looking at the study overall: Samples from collaborators originated in the United States, Italy and Spain and spanned both the acute and convalescent phases of COVID-19. The dataset comprised deeply sampled blood TCRbeta repertoires from subjects exposed to, actively infected with, or recovered from COVID-19. The samples were drawn from two sources: the first 160 participants of the ongoing ImmuneRACE study, and approximately 1,300 subjects contributed by 6 global collaborators. A de-identified subject ID, COVID-19 status, age in years and sex were almost always included in the sample metadata. Where available, HLA class I and class II types were obtained from metadata supplied by the sample provider rather than from assay-based typing. The material from the prospective study consisted of cDNA or gDNA derived from T cells, B-cell-depleted T cells, or PBMCs. The repertoires were released in a freely available public database meant as a resource for research on the immune response to SARS-CoV-2. Broader findings and caveats from the paper: The quantity of clinical and demographic metadata differed by source and by participant and was supplied without curation.

The immunoSEQ Assay, a bias-controlled multiplex PCR, was used to amplify TCRbeta CDR3 regions from genomic DNA. In the authors' own workflow: Within the assay, amplification of reference gene primers was used to estimate how many nucleated cells each sample contained. Sequence reads were collapsed and filtered to measure the absolute abundance of every unique TCRbeta CDR3 rearrangement. For each sample, productive Simpson clonality was calculated as the square root of Simpson's diversity index over productive rearrangements. This immuneACCESS table, as held by TCRdb, lists in-frame sequences with V and J called but not all clones. Of the missing ones, under half trace to an unresolved V gene in checked studies; the others have no known cause. The D gene and trimming were derived from the DNA, and the V and J assignments and clone size from that table. The sample records roughly 20,000 clones, 70% to 90% of which are singletons. The ten largest clones represent less than 7.5% of the sample.

Whole blood was collected in K2EDTA tubes by collaborating institutions according to the institutions' own protocols. For TCRbeta analysis, collaborators shipped samples in one of three forms: frozen whole blood, isolated PBMCs, or DNA extracted from either of those sample types. This receptor was identified in a woman older than 75 with active COVID-19. The sequencing sample was made of peripheral blood.

The nucleotides are TGTGCCAGCAGCTTAACAGGGTCCCCCGGCGAGCAGTACTTC. Translated, it reads CASSLTGSPGEQYF. The chain joins TRBV7-9 to TRBJ2-7; the best D guess is TRBD1, with 6 bases matching. The V end loses 2 bases and the J end loses 6 bases, and a stretch of 14 bases separates them. Spanning cysteine to phenylalanine, the CDR3 consists of 14 amino acids. Only CDR3 DNA is held: 42 bases, read in frame from base 1. Sequences SEHNR (CDR1) and FQNEAQ (CDR2) are obtained from the germline V gene (reference sequence). Supplemented by the reference TRBV7-9 and TRBJ2-7 proteins around the CDR3, the complete variable domain is DTGVSQNPRHKITKRGQNVTFRCDPISEHNRLYWYRQTLGQGPEFLTYFQNEAQLEKSRLLSDRFSAERPKGSFSTLEIQRTEQGDSAMYLCASSLTGSPGEQYFGPGTRLTVT.